This passage covers 8 T cell receptor beta chains from one sample sequenced in a study of OX40 agonist ivuxolimab in advanced cancers. Profiling relied on immunoSEQ multiplex PCR, and the TCRdb table lists in-frame clones only, not all of them. The sample includes about 88,000 clones, approximately 86% of them seen just once. The material sequenced was CD4+ or CD8+ T cells sorted from blood, taken in a trial of the OX40 agonist ivuxolimab. Receptors were obtained from an adult with an advanced solid tumor such as melanoma, head and neck, liver or kidney cancer.

The CDR3 region has the DNA TGTGCCAGCAGCCAACCGGGACAGGCGACCGGGGAGCTGTTTTTT. As protein: CASSQPGQATGELFF. The chain recombines TRBV7-2 with TRBJ2-2, with 8 bases fitting TRBD1. V shed 5 bases and J 5 bases; nucleotides not matched to a gene: 7. Per germline, CDR1 SGHTA and CDR2 FQGNSA. This CDR3 is built from 15 residues.

This chain uses TRBV28 with TRBJ2-2; 7 nucleotides agree with TRBD1. Trimming at V came to 6 bases and at J to 4 bases, leaving 14 bases not matched to a gene. The CDR3 is 17 residues long. The germline CDR1 and CDR2 sequences are MDHEN and SYDVKM. CDR3 sequence: CASRTGWDRSSTGELFF. The CDR3 region has the DNA TGTGCCAGCAGAACTGGCTGGGACAGATCCTCCACCGGGGAGCTGTTTTTT.

This clone has just one count. CDR3 DNA: TGTGCCAGCAGCGTAGAAGGCAGTTCCGGGGAGCTGTTTTTT. Translation: CASSVEGSSGELFF. The rearrangement joins TRBV9 to TRBJ2-2; D not resolved. The V end was cut by 0 bases, the J end by 6 bases, with 9 bases between. Germline CDR1 SGDLS, CDR2 YYNGEE. The CDR3 spans 14 residues. Full variable domain (missing parts from reference TRBV9 and TRBJ2-2): DSGVTQTPKHLITATGQRVTLRCSPRSGDLSVYWYQQSLDQGLQFLIQYYNGEERAKGNILERFSAQQFPDLHSELNLSSLELGDSALYFCASSVEGSSGELFFGEGSRLTVL.

CDR3 nucleotide sequence: TGTGCCACCAGCAGGCTATTTCGGCGGGAGGACTCCTACGAGCAGTACTTC. This codes for CATSRLFRREDSYEQYF. V usage is TRBV15 and J usage is TRBJ2-7, with 8 positions matching TRBD2. J lost 0 bases, V lost 3 bases, and 10 bases had no gene match. Germline lookup yields CDR1 LNHNV and CDR2 YYDKDF (reference sequence). The CDR3 sequence is 17 residues long.

A single count supports this clone. This chain uses TRBV7-9 with TRBJ1-5; D call uncertain. The ends were cut back, 3 bases at V and 5 bases at J, with 17 bases in the middle. Germline loops: CDR1 SEHNR, CDR2 FQNEAQ (reference sequence). The CDR3 totals 16 residues. This CDR3 is CASSFGWEEGHQPQHF. CDR3 nucleotide sequence: TGTGCCAGCAGCTTTGGCTGGGAAGAAGGGCATCAGCCCCAGCATTTT.

The CDR3 DNA sequence: TGTGCCAGCAGGGTATCCTCTGGGGCCAACGTCCTGACTTTC. Translation gives CASRVSSGANVLTF. The rearrangement joins TRBV27 to TRBJ2-6, with unresolved D. Trimming pared 6 bases from V and 0 bases from J, leaving 6 bases between. CDR1 is MNHEY, CDR2 SMNVEV, per germline (reference sequence). The CDR3 is made up of 14 amino acids.

The CDR3 is CSVSEPNTEAFF. The CDR3 bases are TGCAGCGTTTCCGAACCGAACACTGAAGCTTTCTTT. The chain combines TRBV29-1 with TRBJ1-1; D unresolved. This CDR3 region has 12 residues. CDR1 and CDR2 from the germline V gene are SQVTM and ANQGSEA. V was trimmed by 5 bases and J by 1 base, leaving 8 bases between them.

The chain employs TRBV18 and TRBJ1-4; 7 nucleotides agree with TRBD1. This CDR3 has 15 residues. Germline CDR1 and CDR2: KGHSH and LQKENI. V shed 5 bases, J shed 8 bases, and the junction held 11 bases outside the gene matches. CDR3 region: CASSSYRGVREKLFF. CDR3 sequence (DNA): TGTGCCAGCTCATCCTACAGGGGAGTTCGCGAAAAACTGTTTTTT.